Sequencing of this TCR beta chain was carried out in a study of metastatic and nonmetastatic thyroid tumors. The wider study: Where malignant and benign thyroid patients were concerned, repertoires were compared across blood and tumor or nodule tissue. Notes on the study in general: For both blood and tumor, malignant thyroid tumors reportedly showed significantly higher TCR beta diversity than benign nodules did.

Authors' methods: A papillary thyroid cancer distant-metastasis classifier was built from CDR3 differences across clinicopathological groups. TCRdb reassembled clones from the PCR reads with MiXCR. What appears here as the V and J calls and clone size reflects TCRdb's work, not the paper's. The data show over 30,000 clones, about 29% seen once. All patients reached thyroid surgery having received no treatment beforehand. Germline V gene sequence: CDR1 MDHEN, CDR2 SYDVKM. V was pared by 8 bases and J by 1 base, with 12 bases of the junction left unmatched. The CDR3 is 16 amino acids. In its sample, this clone was seen many times. The antigen remains undetermined.

The J gene is TRBJ2-3, the V gene TRBV28, with 7 bases identical to TRBD1. Material for sequencing was blood. The TCR sequence derives from a female donor with papillary thyroid cancer or a benign thyroid nodule (not recorded which). Some clones in this sample may be carry-over from other donors' samples. The CDR3, as DNA: TGTGCCAGCGCGTCGACAGGGTCTCGCGGCACAGATACGCAGTATTTT. Amino acid sequence: CASASTGSRGTDTQYF.